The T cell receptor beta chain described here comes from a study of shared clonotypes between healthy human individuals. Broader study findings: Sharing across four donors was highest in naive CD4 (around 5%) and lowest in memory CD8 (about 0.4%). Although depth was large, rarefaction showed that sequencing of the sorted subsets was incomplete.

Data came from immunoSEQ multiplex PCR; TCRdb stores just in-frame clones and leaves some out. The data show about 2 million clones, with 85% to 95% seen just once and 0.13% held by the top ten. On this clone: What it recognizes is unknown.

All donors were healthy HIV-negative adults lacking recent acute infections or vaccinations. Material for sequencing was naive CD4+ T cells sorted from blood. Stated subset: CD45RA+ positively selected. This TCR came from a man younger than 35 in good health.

CDR3 sequence: CATSESGTLNTGELFF. The CDR3 DNA reads as TGTGCCACCTCTGAATCGGGGACCCTGAACACCGGGGAGCTGTTTTTT. The V call is TRBV6-4, the J call TRBJ2-2, with D perhaps given as TRBD1 or TRBD2 (5 bases each). The CDR3 covers 16 residues. Trimming stripped 10 bases from V and 1 base from J, with 19 bases between. In germline, CDR1 is MRHNA, CDR2 SNTAGT.